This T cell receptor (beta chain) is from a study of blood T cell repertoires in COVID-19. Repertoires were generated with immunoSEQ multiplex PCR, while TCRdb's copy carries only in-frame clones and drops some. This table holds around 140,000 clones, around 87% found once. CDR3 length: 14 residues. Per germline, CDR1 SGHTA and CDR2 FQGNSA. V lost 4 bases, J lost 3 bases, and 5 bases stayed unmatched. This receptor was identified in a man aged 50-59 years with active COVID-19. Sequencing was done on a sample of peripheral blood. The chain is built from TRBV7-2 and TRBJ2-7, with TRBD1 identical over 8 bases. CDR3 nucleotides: TGTGCCAGCAGCTCATTGGACAGGGTCTACGAGCAGTACTTC. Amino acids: CASSSLDRVYEQYF. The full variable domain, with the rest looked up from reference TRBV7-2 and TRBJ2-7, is GAGVSQSPSNKVTEKGKDVELRCDPISGHTALYWYRQSLGQGLEFLIYFQGNSAPDKSGLPSDRFSAERTGGSVSTLTIQRTQQEDSAVYLCASSSLDRVYEQYFGPGTRLTVT.